These 14 T cell receptor beta chains share one sample of origin, sequenced in a study of blood T cells in healthy people across ages. It was with a sample-barcoded 5' primer and a J-beta primer mix that a second PCR of about 7 to 12 cycles was run. TCRdb independently ran MiXCR on the 5' RACE reads; one entry per CDR3 protein. The sample yields fewer than 900,000 distinct CDR3 sequences, roughly 43% seen once. Material for sequencing was blood. These receptor sequences come from a woman aged 55-69 years in good health.

In this sample, this clonotype turned up many times. The chain carries TRBV6-1 and TRBJ1-2, with D perhaps matching TRBD1 (5 bases). Germline V gives CDR1 MNHNS, CDR2 SASEGT. This CDR3 is built from 14 residues. The V end was cut by 6 bases, the J end by 1 base, with 12 bases between. The CDR3 DNA is TGTGCCAGCAGCCAGGGAGGACATAACTATGGCTACACCTTC. As protein: CASSQGGHNYGYTF.

A few counts support this clonotype. The rearrangement uses TRBV18 and TRBJ1-2; D uncertain. The germline CDR1 and CDR2 sequences are KGHSH and LQKENI. The CDR3 loop spans 13 amino acids. V lost 5 bases to trimming and J lost 1 base, with 8 bases between them. CDR3 loop: CASSAGLNYGYTF. The CDR3, as DNA: TGTGCCAGCTCAGCAGGCCTTAACTATGGCTACACCTTC.

This clonotype was detected only a few times. The V and J genes are TRBV4-2 and TRBJ2-1; 7 bases match TRBD1. Losses at the gene ends were 1 base for V and 8 bases for J; bases not matched to a gene: 8. Per germline, CDR1 LGHNA and CDR2 YNFKEQ. The CDR3 spans 15 residues. The CDR3 DNA reads as TGTGCCAGCAGCCAAGCGGCACAGGGGAAGGATGAGCAGTTCTTC. Its protein product is CASSQAAQGKDEQFF.

The V gene is TRBV27, the J gene TRBJ1-2, with TRBD1 matching over 9 bases. CDR1 and CDR2 from the germline V gene are MNHEY and SMNVEV (reference sequence). The length of the CDR3 is 15 residues. V trimming: 5 bases; J trimming: 7 bases; junction bases outside the gene matches: 11. The CDR3 DNA reads TGTGCCAGCAGTACCTTCACAGGGGGCCCAGGTGGCTACACCTTC. Translating gives CASSTFTGGPGGYTF.

The J gene is TRBJ2-1, the V gene TRBV6-2 or TRBV6-3, with D perhaps TRBD2 (5 bases). Germline V CDR1 and CDR2: MNHEY, SVGEGT. This CDR3 contains 17 residues. Deletions cut 7 bases from V and 10 bases from J, with 29 bases between. The CDR3 here is CASTPRFRLGLSYEQFF. The CDR3 nucleotides read TGTGCCAGCACGCCCAGGTTTAGGCTTGGACTCTCCTACGAGCAGTTCTTC.

The chain combines TRBV10-3 with TRBJ1-5; the D gene is possibly TRBD1 (5 bases). The ends were cut back, 6 bases at V and 5 bases at J, with 11 bases in the middle. Germline V gene sequence: CDR1 ENHRY, CDR2 SYGVKD. This CDR3 is 13 amino acids long. The CDR3 nucleotides are TGTGCCATCAGGGGAAGGGGCGATCAGCCCCAGCATTTT. Translated, it gives CAIRGRGDQPQHF.

This clonotype was observed a handful of times. Relative to the germline gene, one junction end is altered; a read error may explain this. The chain combines TRBV3-1 with TRBJ1-4; a possible D gene is TRBD1 (5 bases). Germline assignment: CDR1 LGHDT and CDR2 YNNKEL (reference sequence). The CDR3 runs to 18 residues. The CDR3 nucleotides read TGTGCCAGCAGCCAAGATCTTCGCAGGGAGGGCTTAATGAAAAATCTGTTTTTT. Its protein is CASSQDLRREGLMKNLFF.

The CDR3 here is CASSLGGAFF. DNA of the CDR3: TGTGCCAGCAGCTTAGGGGGAGCTTTCTTT. The chain couples TRBV11-2 to TRBJ1-1; no clear D gene. The CDR3 runs to 10 residues. V was shortened by 1 base and J by 10 bases, with 4 bases between the two germline ends. CDR1 SGHAT and CDR2 FQNNGV come from the germline V gene.

The rearrangement links TRBV2 to TRBJ2-3; perhaps TRBD2 as D (7 bases). Trimming stripped 6 bases from V and 2 bases from J, with 12 bases between. The CDR3 has 14 residues. Germline CDR1 and CDR2: SNHLY and FYNNEI. CDR3 protein: CASSGGPPTDTQYF. DNA for the CDR3: TGTGCCAGCAGCGGGGGGCCCCCCACAGATACGCAGTATTTT.

The chain combines TRBV20-1 with TRBJ1-2; 9 bases match TRBD1. The germline V gene encodes CDR1 DFQATT and CDR2 SNEGSKA (reference sequence). After removal of 4 bases from V and 5 bases from J, the junction contained 8 bases not matched to a gene. The length of the CDR3 is 14 residues. In nucleotides, the CDR3 is TGCAGTGCTATAATGGGGGGGACAGGGTATGGCTACACCTTC. It yields the protein CSAIMGGTGYGYTF.

The rearrangement uses TRBV7-6 and TRBJ2-1; D is perhaps TRBD1 (5 bases). The CDR3 sequence is 12 residues long. Trimming stripped 4 bases from V and 10 bases from J, with 11 bases between. Germline V gives CDR1 SGHVS, CDR2 FNYEAQ. The chain's CDR3 is CASSWQGREQFF. CDR3 coding DNA: TGTGCCAGCAGCTGGCAGGGCAGGGAGCAGTTCTTC. Using reference TRBV7-6 and TRBJ2-1 for the parts outside the CDR3, the full variable domain is GAGVSQSPRYKVTKRGQDVALRCDPISGHVSLYWYRQALGQGPEFLTYFNYEAQQDKSGLPNDRFSAERPEGSISTLTIQRTEQRDSAMYRCASSWQGREQFFGPGTRLTVL.

V usage is TRBV9 and J usage is TRBJ1-1; D call uncertain. Trimming removed 0 bases from V and 2 bases from J, with 8 bases in between. Germline V lookup: CDR1 SGDLS, CDR2 YYNGEE. The CDR3 totals 14 residues. The CDR3 spells CASSVEAANTEAFF. The CDR3 DNA reads as TGTGCCAGCAGCGTAGAGGCAGCTAACACTGAAGCTTTCTTT.

The chain has TRBV28 and TRBJ2-7; the D gene is possibly TRBD1 (6 bases). This CDR3 is built from 14 residues. The V end lost 5 bases, the J end lost 5 bases, and 16 bases lay between the germline ends. From germline, CDR1 is MDHEN and CDR2 SYDVKM. This CDR3 is CASSVSPRGHEQYF. Written as DNA, the CDR3 is TGTGCCAGCAGTGTATCCCCCAGGGGCCACGAGCAGTACTTC.

This clonotype was seen only a few times. The chain carries TRBV29-1 and TRBJ2-5; D may be TRBD2 (6 bases). Germline V lookup: CDR1 SQVTM, CDR2 ANQGSEA. This CDR3 has 17 amino acids. Trimming took 6 bases from V and 4 from J, leaving 27 bases between them. CDR3 residues: CSVSSGRRLLGGETQYF. CDR3 bases: TGCAGCGTCAGTAGCGGAAGGAGGCTTTTAGGTGGAGAGACCCAGTACTTC.